The clone carrying this TCR beta chain is judged large (0.1 to 1%). Its antigen is unknown. The sample originates from a study of spatial heterogeneity in lung cancer. Germline assignment: CDR1 MDHEN and CDR2 SYDVKM. CDR3 length equals 14 residues. The ends lost 6 bases at V and 10 bases at J; junction bases unmatched: 10. TCRdb recomputed calls from the 5' RACE reads with MiXCR, one row per CDR3 protein. The repertoire holds around 360 distinct CDR3 sequences, with over 12% as singletons. As to time point: sample taken at primary tumor resection. Findings and caveats of the study: How many expanded intratumoral alpha and beta TCRs were present tracked the tumor mutation count, which was a count of nonsynonymous mutations. Expanded TCRs that were ubiquitous or regional had counts tracking ubiquitous and regional nonsynonymous mutations, respectively.

J is TRBJ2-1 and V is TRBV28; 9 bases agree with TRBD1. The input for sequencing was lung tumor tissue, taken at surgery. The receptor's source is a male donor with early-stage non-small cell lung cancer. In nucleotides, the CDR3 is TGTGCCAGCAGCATGACAGGGGGGTATAGCGAGCAGTTCTTC. The encoded protein is CASSMTGGYSEQFF.